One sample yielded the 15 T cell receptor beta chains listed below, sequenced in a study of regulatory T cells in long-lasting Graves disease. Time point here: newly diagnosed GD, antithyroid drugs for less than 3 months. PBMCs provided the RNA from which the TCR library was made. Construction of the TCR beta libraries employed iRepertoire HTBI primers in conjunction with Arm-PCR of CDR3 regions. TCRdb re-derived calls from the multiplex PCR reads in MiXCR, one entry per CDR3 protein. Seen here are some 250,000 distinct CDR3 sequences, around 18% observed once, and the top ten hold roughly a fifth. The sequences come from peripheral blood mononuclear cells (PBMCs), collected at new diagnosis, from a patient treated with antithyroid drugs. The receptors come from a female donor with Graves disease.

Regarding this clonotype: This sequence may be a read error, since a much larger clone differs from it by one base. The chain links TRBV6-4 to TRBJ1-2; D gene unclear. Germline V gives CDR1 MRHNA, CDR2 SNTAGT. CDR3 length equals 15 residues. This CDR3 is CAGSYSWQTNYGYTF. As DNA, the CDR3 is TGTGCCGGCAGTTACTCTTGGCAGACCAACTATGGCTACACCTTC.

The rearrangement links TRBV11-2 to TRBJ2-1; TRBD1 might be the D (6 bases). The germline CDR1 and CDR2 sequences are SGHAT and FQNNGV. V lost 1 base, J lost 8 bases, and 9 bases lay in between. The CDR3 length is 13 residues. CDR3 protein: CASSLGTAYEQFF. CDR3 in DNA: TGTGCCAGCAGCTTAGGGACAGCGTATGAGCAGTTCTTC.

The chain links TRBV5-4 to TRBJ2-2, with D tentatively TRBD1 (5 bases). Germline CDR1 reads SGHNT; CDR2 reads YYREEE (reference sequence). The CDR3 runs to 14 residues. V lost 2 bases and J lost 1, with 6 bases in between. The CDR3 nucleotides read TGTGCCAGCAGCTTTGGACAGAACACCGGGGAGCTGTTTTTT. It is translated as CASSFGQNTGELFF. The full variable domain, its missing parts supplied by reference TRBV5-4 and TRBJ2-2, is ETGVTQSPTHLIKTRGQQVTLRCSSQSGHNTVSWYQQALGQGPQFIFQYYREEENGRGNFPPRFSGLQFPNYSSELNVNALELDDSALYLCASSFGQNTGELFFGEGSRLTVL.

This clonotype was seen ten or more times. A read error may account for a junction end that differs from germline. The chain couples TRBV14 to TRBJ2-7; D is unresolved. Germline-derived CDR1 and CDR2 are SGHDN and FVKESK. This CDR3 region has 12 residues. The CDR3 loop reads CASSQTSYEQYF. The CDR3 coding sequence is TGCGCCAGCAGCCAGACTTCCTACGAGCAGTACTTC. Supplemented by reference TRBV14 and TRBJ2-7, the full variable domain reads EAGVTQFPSHSVIEKGQTVTLRCDPISGHDNLYWYRRVMGKEIKFLLHFVKESKQDESGMPNNRFLAERTGGTYSTLKVQPAELEDSGVYFCASSQTSYEQYFGPGTRLTVT.

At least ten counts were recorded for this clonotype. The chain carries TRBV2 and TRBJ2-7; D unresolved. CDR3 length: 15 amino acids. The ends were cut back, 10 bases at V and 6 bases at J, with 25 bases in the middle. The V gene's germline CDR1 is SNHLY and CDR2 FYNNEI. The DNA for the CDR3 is TGTGCCAACACGAGAGACTCTCCACCCACCCTCGAGCAGTACTTC. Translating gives CANTRDSPPTLEQYF.

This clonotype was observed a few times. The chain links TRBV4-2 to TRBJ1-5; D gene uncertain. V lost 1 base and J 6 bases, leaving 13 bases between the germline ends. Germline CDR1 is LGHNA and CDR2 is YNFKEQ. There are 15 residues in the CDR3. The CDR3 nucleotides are TGTGCCAGCAGCCAAGGCCCGCCTGGAGGTCAGCCCCAGCATTTT. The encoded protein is CASSQGPPGGQPQHF.

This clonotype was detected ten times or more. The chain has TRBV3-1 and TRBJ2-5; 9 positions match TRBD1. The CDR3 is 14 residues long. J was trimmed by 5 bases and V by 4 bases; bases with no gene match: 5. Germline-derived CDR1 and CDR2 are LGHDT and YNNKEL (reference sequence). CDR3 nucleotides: TGTGCCAGCAGCCCGCGGGACAGGGCCGAGACCCAGTACTTC. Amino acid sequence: CASSPRDRAETQYF.

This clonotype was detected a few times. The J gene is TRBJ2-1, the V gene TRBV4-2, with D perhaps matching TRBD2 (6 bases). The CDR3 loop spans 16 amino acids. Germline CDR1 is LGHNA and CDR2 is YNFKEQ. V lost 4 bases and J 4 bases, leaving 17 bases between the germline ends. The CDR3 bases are TGTGCCAGCAGCCCAGCGGTTGTAGCGGTTTACAATGAGCAGTTCTTC. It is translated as CASSPAVVAVYNEQFF.

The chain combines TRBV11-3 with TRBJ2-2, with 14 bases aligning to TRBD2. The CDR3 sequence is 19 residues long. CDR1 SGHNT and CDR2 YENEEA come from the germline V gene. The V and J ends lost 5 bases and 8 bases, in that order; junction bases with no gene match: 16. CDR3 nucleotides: TGTGCCAGCAGCACCTGGGGACGAGGACTAGCGGGAGGATCGGGGGAGCTGTTTTTT. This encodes CASSTWGRGLAGGSGELFF.

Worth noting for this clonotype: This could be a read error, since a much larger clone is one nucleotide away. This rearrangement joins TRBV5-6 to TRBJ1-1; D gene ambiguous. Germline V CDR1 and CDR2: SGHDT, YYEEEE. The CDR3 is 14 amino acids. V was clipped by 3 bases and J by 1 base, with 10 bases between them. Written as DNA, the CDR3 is TGTGCCAGCAGCTCCCCTTCAGGGAACACTGAAGCTTTCTTT. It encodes CASSSPSGNTEAFF.

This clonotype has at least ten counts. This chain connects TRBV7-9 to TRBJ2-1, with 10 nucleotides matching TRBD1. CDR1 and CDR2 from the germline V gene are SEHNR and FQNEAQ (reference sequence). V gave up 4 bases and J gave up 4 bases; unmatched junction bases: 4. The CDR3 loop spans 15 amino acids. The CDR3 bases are TGTGCCAGCAGCTATGGGGACAGGGGTTACAATGAGCAGTTCTTC. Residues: CASSYGDRGYNEQFF.

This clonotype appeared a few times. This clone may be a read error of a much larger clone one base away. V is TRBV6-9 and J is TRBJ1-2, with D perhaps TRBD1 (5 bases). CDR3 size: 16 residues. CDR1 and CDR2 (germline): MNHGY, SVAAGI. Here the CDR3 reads CASGYSKGRTLSGYTF. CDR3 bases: TGTGCCAGCGGTTACTCGAAGGGACGGACTCTATCCGGCTACACCTTC.

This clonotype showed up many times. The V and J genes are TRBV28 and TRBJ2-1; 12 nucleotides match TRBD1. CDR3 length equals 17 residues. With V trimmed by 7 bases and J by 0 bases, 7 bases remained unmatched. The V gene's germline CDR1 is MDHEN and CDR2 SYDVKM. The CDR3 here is CASTPGQGASSYNEQFF. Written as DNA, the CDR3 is TGTGCCAGCACCCCGGGACAGGGGGCGAGCTCCTACAATGAGCAGTTCTTC.

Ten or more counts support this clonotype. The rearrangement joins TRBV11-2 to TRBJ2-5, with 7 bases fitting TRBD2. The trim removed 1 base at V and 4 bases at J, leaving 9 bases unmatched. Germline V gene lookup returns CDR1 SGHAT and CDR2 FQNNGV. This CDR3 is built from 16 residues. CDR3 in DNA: TGTGCCAGCAGCTTAGGTTGGGAGGGCCTACTAGAGACCCAGTACTTC. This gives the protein CASSLGWEGLLETQYF.

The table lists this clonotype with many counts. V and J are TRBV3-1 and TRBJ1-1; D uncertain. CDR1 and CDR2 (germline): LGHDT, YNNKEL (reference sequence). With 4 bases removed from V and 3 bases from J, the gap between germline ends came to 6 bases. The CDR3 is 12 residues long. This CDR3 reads CASSPDDTEAFF. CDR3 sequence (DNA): TGTGCCAGCAGCCCTGATGACACTGAAGCTTTCTTT.